The present T cell receptor (beta chain) was sequenced within a study of PD-L1 blockade in urothelial cancer. Indicated time point: pretreatment peripheral blood. Concerning this clone itself: The antigen remains undetermined.

Study-wide results and caveats: Better survival was forecast by a pretreatment blood TCR clonality below the median.

The CDR3 has 16 residues. Germline assignment: CDR1 SGHTA and CDR2 FQGTGA. V was clipped by 1 base and J by 0 bases; unmatched bases: 1. Profiled with immunoSEQ multiplex PCR; TCRdb holds only in-frame clones, not every one. The sample has about 49,000 clones, roughly 78% seen once. V usage is TRBV7-3 and J usage is TRBJ2-3; 10 nucleotides align to TRBD2. Sample: PBMCs, taken around atezolizumab (anti-PD-L1) treatment. The receptor's source is a man aged 70-80 years with urothelial cancer. CDR3 loop: CASSLMTSGSTDTQYF. In DNA form, the CDR3 reads TGTGCCAGCAGCTTAATGACTAGCGGGAGCACAGATACGCAGTATTTT.